This T cell receptor beta chain was obtained from a study of yellow fever vaccine responses in identical twins. Findings and limits, study-wide: The authors reported partly convergent, partly personalized vaccine responses in identical twins.

MiXCR, run by TCRdb on the RT-PCR reads, gives a single entry per CDR3 protein. The data show more than 1,300 distinct CDR3 sequences, roughly nine tenths seen once. This clonotype was counted a single time. Its specificity is unknown. The germline V gene encodes CDR1 SGHNT and CDR2 YENEEA. The V and J ends lost 0 bases and 4 bases respectively, with 12 bases between them. There are 15 residues in the CDR3. The rearrangement uses TRBV11-3 and TRBJ2-5, with a weak D call TRBD2 (6 bases). This TCR was recovered from a woman aged 18-30 years who received the yellow fever vaccine. This material consisted of T cells from blood (PBMCs), unsorted or a sorted subset (not recorded which), taken before or after yellow fever vaccination (not recorded which). The CDR3 here is CASSLDRGSGETQYF. As DNA, the CDR3 is TGTGCCAGCAGCTTAGATCGGGGGTCGGGAGAGACCCAGTACTTC.